Listed below are T cell receptor beta chains from one sample, sequenced in a study of untreated major depressive disorder. Produced via immunoSEQ multiplex PCR; TCRdb's table is partial and in-frame only. The repertoire holds around 20,000 clones, with about 93% as singletons. Material: CD4+ T cells from PBMCs. Every receptor here comes from a man aged 30 to 39 in good health. Both conserved end residues are part of each CDR3. The order of the fields is V gene, clone size, D gene, J gene, CDR3 DNA, CDR3 protein. D genes are given only for firm matches. Where a row states a size, it is once, few, many or the class of an expanded clone; other rows omit it.

TRBV6-5	NA	NA	TRBJ2-2	TGTGCCAGCAGTTACGAGACGCTGCGCAACACCGGGGAGCTGTTTTTT	CASSYETLRNTGELFF
TRBV14	NA	NA	TRBJ2-1	TGTGCCAGCAGCCATTTGAGTTCGGGCTCCTACAATGAGCAGTTCTTC	CASSHLSSGSYNEQFF
TRBV7-6	NA	TRBD1	TRBJ2-7	TGTGCCAGCAGCTTAAGACAGGGGAGTGGATACGAGCAGTACTTC	CASSLRQGSGYEQYF
TRBV5-4	NA	TRBD2	TRBJ2-7	TGTGCCAGCAGCTCCCGGACTAGCGGGCCCTACGAGCAGTACTTC	CASSSRTSGPYEQYF
TRBV7-2	NA	NA	TRBJ2-2	TGTGCCAGCAGCTTAGTTGGGGGGACCGGGGAGCTGTTTTTT	CASSLVGGTGELFF
TRBV6-5	NA	NA	TRBJ2-7	TGTGCCAGCAGTTACTCGGTCGGCTCCTACGAGCAGTACTTC	CASSYSVGSYEQYF
TRBV28	NA	NA	TRBJ2-5	TGTGCCAGCAGTCCCCGGACAGGGAGGGGGCAAGAGACCCAGTACTTC	CASSPRTGRGQETQYF
TRBV9	NA	NA	TRBJ1-1	TGTGCCAGCAGCCCGTCTCGACAGTTTAGGGCTTTCTTT	CASSPSRQFRAFF
TRBV5-1	NA	NA	TRBJ1-1	TGCGCCAGCAACCAAGGACAGAACACTGAAGCTTTCTTT	CASNQGQNTEAFF
TRBV6-5	NA	NA	TRBJ1-1	TGTGCCAGCAGTTACTCGGGGGGAGTAGACACTGAAGCTTTCTTT	CASSYSGGVDTEAFF
TRBV18	NA	NA	TRBJ1-4	TGTGCCAGCTCACCAAAGGCAGGCCAAACTAATGAAAAACTGTTTTTT	CASSPKAGQTNEKLFF
TRBV9	NA	NA	TRBJ1-1	TGTGCCAGCAGCGTAGGGATAAGTGCAGGGGACACTGAAGCTTTCTTT	CASSVGISAGDTEAFF
TRBV19	NA	TRBD1	TRBJ1-5	TGTGCCAGTAGTATCGACAGGGTTCAGCCCCAGCATTTT	CASSIDRVQPQHF
TRBV27	NA	TRBD2	TRBJ2-1	TGTGCCAGCAGTTTACGGCTAGCGGGGGACAATGAGCAGTTCTTC	CASSLRLAGDNEQFF
TRBV6-1	NA	NA	TRBJ1-1	TGTGCCAGCAGTGAAGCGCGGCGATGGGGGGCTCGGGCTTTCTTT	CASSEARRWGARAFF
TRBV5-6	NA	TRBD2	TRBJ2-3	TGTGCCAGCAGCTACCTAGCGGGAGGGCCCCGCACAGATACGCAGTATTTT	CASSYLAGGPRTDTQYF
TRBV30	NA	NA	TRBJ1-1	TGTGCCTGGAGTCGCGGCAGAAAAGCTTTCTTT	CAWSRGRKAFF
TRBV7-2	NA	TRBD1	TRBJ1-3	TGTGCCAGCAGCTCGGGACAGGGTGGAAACACCATATATTTT	CASSSGQGGNTIYF
TRBV5-4	NA	NA	TRBJ2-6	TGTGCCAGCAGCCTAACGGGATCTGGGGCCAACGTCCTGACTTTC	CASSLTGSGANVLTF
TRBV5-4	once	TRBD2	TRBJ2-2	TGTGCCAGCAGCTTGGCCGCGGGAGGGGGAACCGGGGAGCTGTTTTTT	CASSLAAGGGTGELFF
TRBV5-6	NA	NA	TRBJ2-3	TGTGCCAGCAGCCCGGCCCCCGGGATTAAGCTCGGGGATACGCAGTATTTT	CASSPAPGIKLGDTQYF
TRBV5-6	NA	TRBD1	TRBJ1-3	TGTGCCAGCAGCTGGCCCTTAGGCCCTGCTGACAGGGAAGCAAACACCATATATTTT	CASSWPLGPADREANTIYF
TRBV5-4	NA	TRBD2	TRBJ2-7	TGTGCCAGCAGCTCCCCCGGACTAGGAGCCTACGAGCAGTACTTC	CASSSPGLGAYEQYF
TRBV9	NA	TRBD1	TRBJ1-2	TGTGCCAGCAGCGTATCGACAGGGGCCACCTATGGCTACACCTTC	CASSVSTGATYGYTF
TRBV15	NA	TRBD1	TRBJ2-5	TGTGCCACCAGCAGAGTGGGACAGGGTGGTGAGACCCAGTACTTC	CATSRVGQGGETQYF
TRBV7-7	NA	NA	TRBJ2-5	TGTGCCAGCGGAAGACAGCCTCAAGAGACCCAGTACTTC	CASGRQPQETQYF
TRBV7-9	NA	NA	TRBJ1-2	TGTGCCAGCAGCTTAGTCCAGGGGCTGGGTGGCTACACCTTC	CASSLVQGLGGYTF
TRBV7-8	NA	NA	TRBJ2-3	TGTGCCAGCAGCTTCGTGGGAGGAGGCGCAGATACGCAGTATTTT	CASSFVGGGADTQYF